The 27 T cell receptor beta chains below all came from one sample that was sequenced in a study of cytomegalovirus exposure and HLA in healthy donors. PCR amplification relied on 60 Vbeta primers (plus 13 Jbeta primers). Using immunoSEQ multiplex PCR, the repertoire was profiled, and TCRdb retains in-frame clones only, with some absent. The sample table includes some 150,000 clones. The source material was PBMCs. These receptors all come from a woman between 18 and 29 years old in good health and CMV-seronegative.

The V call is TRBV2, the J call TRBJ1-5, with 9 bases aligning to TRBD1. V gave up 5 bases and J gave up 6 bases; unmatched junction bases: 5. The CDR3 covers 14 residues. Germline V gene sequence: CDR1 SNHLY, CDR2 FYNNEI. CDR3 region: CASSPDRGFQPQHF. The CDR3 DNA sequence: TGTGCCAGCAGTCCAGACAGGGGGTTTCAGCCCCAGCATTTT.

Concerning this clone itself: Other DNA sequences in this sample translate to the same CDR3. The gene calls are TRBV19 and TRBJ1-1; a possible D gene is TRBD1 (5 bases). The CDR3 is 16 residues long. Germline CDR1 reads LNHDA; CDR2 reads SQIVND (reference sequence). Between the trimmed V and J ends, which lost 3 bases and 1 base, there was a span of 15 bases. This CDR3 reads CASSMKAGQGNTEAFF. The CDR3, as DNA: TGTGCCAGTAGTATGAAGGCGGGGCAGGGGAACACTGAAGCTTTCTTT.

The gene calls are TRBV28 and TRBJ1-1; no clear D. Germline CDR1 and CDR2: MDHEN and SYDVKM. The ends were cut back, 6 bases at V and 5 bases at J, with 10 bases in the middle. There are 12 residues in the CDR3. The CDR3 coding sequence is TGTGCCAGCAGCGAAGGGAGAACTGAAGCTTTCTTT. Encoded protein: CASSEGRTEAFF.

The V and J genes are TRBV28 and TRBJ1-2; 7 bases are a match to TRBD1. With V trimmed by 7 bases and J by 6 bases, 5 bases remained unmatched. CDR1 is MDHEN, CDR2 SYDVKM, per germline. The CDR3 is made up of 12 amino acids. The CDR3 reads CASNRQGHGYTF. Here the CDR3 DNA reads TGTGCCAGCAATCGACAGGGCCATGGCTACACCTTC.

The rearrangement joins TRBV30 to TRBJ1-2; D is uncertain. Trimming cost V 0 bases and J 7 bases, with 18 bases left between them. The germline V gene has CDR1 GTSNPN and CDR2 SVGIG (reference sequence). The CDR3 runs to 15 residues. The CDR3: CAWSVDDGRAGGYTF. The CDR3, as DNA: TGTGCCTGGAGTGTTGATGATGGCCGGGCGGGTGGCTACACCTTC. Full variable domain (remainder filled in from reference TRBV30 and TRBJ1-2): SQTIHQWPATLVQPVGSPLSLECTVEGTSNPNLYWYRQAAGRGLQLLFYSVGIGQISSEVPQNLSASRPQDRQFILSSKKLLLSDSGFYLCAWSVDDGRAGGYTFGSGTRLTVV.

The chain uses TRBV9 and TRBJ1-1; D is unresolved. CDR3 length: 15 amino acids. Germline values: CDR1 SGDLS, CDR2 YYNGEE. V lost 0 bases, J lost 2 bases, and 11 bases lay in between. CDR3 sequence: CASSVAEVVNTEAFF. The CDR3, as DNA: TGTGCCAGCAGCGTAGCGGAGGTGGTAAACACTGAAGCTTTCTTT. Complete variable domain (other parts from reference TRBV9 and TRBJ1-1): DSGVTQTPKHLITATGQRVTLRCSPRSGDLSVYWYQQSLDQGLQFLIQYYNGEERAKGNILERFSAQQFPDLHSELNLSSLELGDSALYFCASSVAEVVNTEAFFGQGTRLTVV.

Remarks on this clone: Other DNA sequences in the sample encode the same CDR3. The CDR3 region is CASRLAGTDTQYF. The CDR3, as DNA: TGTGCCAGCAGACTAGCGGGAACAGATACGCAGTATTTT. V usage is TRBV2 and J usage is TRBJ2-3; 10 bases line up with TRBD2. Per the germline V gene, CDR1 is SNHLY and CDR2 is FYNNEI. With V trimmed by 6 bases and J by 3 bases, 0 bases remained unmatched. This CDR3 is 13 amino acids long.

The chain links TRBV18 to TRBJ2-7, with D possibly TRBD2 on 5 matching bases. The germline CDR1 and CDR2 sequences are KGHSH and LQKENI. The CDR3 sequence is 14 residues long. The V end lost 4 bases, the J end lost 0 bases, and 10 bases lay between the germline ends. The CDR3 loop is CASSLGDLSYEQYF. CDR3 nucleotides: TGTGCCAGCTCACTGGGAGACCTCTCCTACGAGCAGTACTTC.

The chain has TRBV7-7 and TRBJ1-5; D not resolved. Germline V gene sequence: CDR1 SSHAT, CDR2 FNYEAQ (reference sequence). V lost 5 bases, J lost 3 bases, and 14 bases lay in between. CDR3 length: 15 amino acids. In DNA, the CDR3 is TGTGCCAGCAGCCCGTGGACGGGAAACAATCAGCCCCAGCATTTT. Translation: CASSPWTGNNQPQHF.

With respect to this clone: Different DNA sequences within this sample yield the same CDR3. The chain uses TRBV19 and TRBJ1-5; 7 bases match TRBD1. The V segment lost 5 bases and the J segment 6 bases; nucleotides outside the gene matches: 10. This CDR3 comprises 15 residues. Germline V lookup: CDR1 LNHDA, CDR2 SQIVND (reference sequence). CDR3: CASSSPGQYVQPQHF. The DNA for the CDR3 is TGTGCCAGTAGTTCTCCGGGACAGTACGTTCAGCCCCAGCATTTT.

The J gene is TRBJ1-5, the V gene TRBV11-3; the match to TRBD1 covers 11 bases. Germline V lookup: CDR1 SGHNT, CDR2 YENEEA. V lost 1 base and J lost 3; bases outside the gene matches: 5. This CDR3 is 17 amino acids long. In DNA form, the CDR3 reads TGTGCCAGCAGCTTAGGGGACAGGGGGAATTACAATCAGCCCCAGCATTTT. It translates to CASSLGDRGNYNQPQHF.

The V call is TRBV28, the J call TRBJ2-7; 9 bases match TRBD1. Germline V gene data show CDR1 as MDHEN and CDR2 as SYDVKM. There are 17 residues in the CDR3. J was trimmed by 3 bases and V by 6 bases; bases with no gene match: 15. The CDR3 nucleotides are TGTGCCAGCAGACCTGGGACAGGGCGCCGCCTTTACTACGAGCAGTACGTC. This translates into CASRPGTGRRLYYEQYV.

The chain carries TRBV7-3 and TRBJ2-1, with a possible D match to TRBD2 (5 bases). Germline V gene sequence: CDR1 SGHTA, CDR2 FQGTGA. The CDR3 runs to 15 residues. The V and J ends lost 4 bases and 7 bases respectively, with 17 bases between them. DNA for the CDR3: TGTGCCAGCAGCTCCAAGCTGGCTAGCCGTAATGAGCAGTTCTTC. Residues: CASSSKLASRNEQFF.

CDR3 DNA sequence: TGTGCCAGCAGCTCGGGACAGGGTTACACCGGGGAGCTGTTTTTT. It codes for CASSSGQGYTGELFF. The rearrangement uses TRBV5-5 and TRBJ2-2; 9 bases agree with TRBD1. Trimming took 3 bases from V and 3 from J; bases not matched to a gene: 3. The CDR3 totals 15 residues. The germline CDR1 and CDR2 sequences are SGHKS and YYEKEE (reference sequence).

V and J are TRBV29-1 and TRBJ2-5; TRBD2 is a possible D gene (7 bases). The J call is doubtful: the DNA matches TRBJ2-7 better. The CDR3 has 13 amino acids. Germline-derived CDR1 and CDR2 are SQVTM and ANQGSEA. CDR3 DNA: TGCAGCGTTGAGGGGGGGGCTCCTTACGAGCAGTACTTC. Amino acid sequence: CSVEGGAPYEQYF.

This rearrangement joins TRBV9 to TRBJ2-3, with 7 positions matching TRBD2. Germline loops: CDR1 SGDLS, CDR2 YYNGEE. J lost 1 base, V lost 0 bases, and 2 bases had no gene match. The CDR3 runs to 15 residues. CDR3 nucleotide sequence: TGTGCCAGCAGCGTAGCTAGCGGACGCACAGATACGCAGTATTTT. Residues: CASSVASGRTDTQYF.

This sequence joins TRBV2 and TRBJ2-3, with D possibly TRBD2 on 5 matching bases. V lost 6 bases, J lost 4 bases, and 17 bases lay in between. Per the germline V gene, CDR1 is SNHLY and CDR2 is FYNNEI. The CDR3 contains 15 residues. The CDR3 region has the DNA TGTGCCAGCAGGAGAAGGACCGGGGTCCCAGATACGCAGTATTTT. The encoded protein is CASRRRTGVPDTQYF.

The chain has TRBV6-5 and TRBJ1-2; TRBD1 aligns across 7 bases. Germline values: CDR1 MNHEY, CDR2 SVGAGI. The CDR3 runs to 15 residues. V dropped 5 bases and J dropped 8; count of bases not matched to a gene: 14. CDR3 coding DNA: TGTGCCAGCAGTCCGGTTAAAGACAGGGCGGGCGGCTACACCTTC. This encodes CASSPVKDRAGGYTF.

The chain has TRBV4-1 and TRBJ2-3, with TRBD2 matching over 12 bases. Trimming at V came to 6 bases and at J to 0 bases, leaving 13 bases not matched to a gene. Germline V CDR1 and CDR2: MGHRA, YSYEKL. The CDR3 runs to 19 residues. For the CDR3, the DNA is TGCGCCAGCAGTCAAAAGTCGACTAGCGGGGGTCACAGCACAGATACGCAGTATTTT. It yields the protein CASSQKSTSGGHSTDTQYF.

The chain uses TRBV27 and TRBJ2-7; 8 bases map to TRBD1. The CDR3 covers 15 residues. Losses at the gene ends were 5 bases for V and 2 bases for J; bases not matched to a gene: 8. Germline V gene lookup returns CDR1 MNHEY and CDR2 SMNVEV (reference sequence). The DNA for the CDR3 is TGTGCCAGCAGTATAGACAGGGGTTCGGCCTACGAGCAGTACGTC. Translated, it gives CASSIDRGSAYEQYV.

The genes are TRBV5-6 and TRBJ2-3, with D unresolved. Germline-derived CDR1 and CDR2 are SGHDT and YYEEEE. The V and J ends lost 0 bases and 6 bases respectively, with 5 bases between them. The CDR3 is 12 amino acids. This CDR3 reads CASSLAGDTQYF. The CDR3 nucleotides read TGTGCCAGCAGCTTGGCCGGTGATACGCAGTATTTT.

This rearrangement joins TRBV10-3 to TRBJ2-1; the match to TRBD2 covers 7 bases. Germline V CDR1 and CDR2: ENHRY, SYGVKD. This CDR3 comprises 13 residues. V dropped 6 bases and J dropped 7; count of bases not matched to a gene: 6. The DNA for the CDR3 is TGTGCCATCAGGATGACTAGCCGGAATGAGCAGTTCTTC. This gives the protein CAIRMTSRNEQFF.

This chain connects TRBV15 to TRBJ2-7; D ambiguous. Trimming took off 4 bases at V and 2 bases at J, with 9 bases between the two ends. Germline CDR1 LNHNV, CDR2 YYDKDF (reference sequence). This CDR3 region has 13 residues. The CDR3 spells CATSIARTYEQYF. CDR3 coding DNA: TGTGCCACCAGCATCGCCAGGACCTACGAGCAGTACTTC.

J is TRBJ2-1 and V is TRBV9; TRBD2 is a possible D gene (5 bases). CDR1 SGDLS and CDR2 YYNGEE come from the germline V gene. The CDR3 has 17 residues. V lost 0 bases to trimming and J lost 0 bases, with 13 bases between them. CDR3 nucleotides: TGTGCCAGCAGCGTAGACGTGGGTGGGAGCTCCTACAATGAGCAGTTCTTC. This translates into CASSVDVGGSSYNEQFF.

This chain uses TRBV10-3 with TRBJ2-2; a weak D match, TRBD1 (6 bases). Germline V CDR1 and CDR2: ENHRY, SYGVKD. This CDR3 is built from 14 residues. V was trimmed by 6 bases and J by 0 bases, leaving 8 bases between them. DNA for the CDR3: TGTGCCATCAGGGGACACCCGAACACCGGGGAGCTGTTTTTT. Its protein is CAIRGHPNTGELFF.

V gene TRBV5-6 combines with J gene TRBJ1-6, with 7 bases fitting TRBD1. Germline V gene data show CDR1 as SGHDT and CDR2 as YYEEEE. The CDR3 is made up of 15 amino acids. V shed 2 bases and J 14 bases; nucleotides not matched to a gene: 13. This CDR3 is CASSFDGTELGTLHF. The CDR3 DNA reads as TGTGCCAGCAGCTTTGACGGGACAGAACTTGGGACCCTCCACTTT.

In DNA, the CDR3 is TGTGCCAGCAGTCTCCGGCCTAGGAATGAGCAGTTCTTC. Translating it yields CASSLRPRNEQFF. This sequence joins TRBV27 and TRBJ2-1; D not resolved. V was clipped by 5 bases and J by 7 bases, with 12 bases between them. The CDR3 is 13 residues long. In germline, CDR1 is MNHEY, CDR2 SMNVEV (reference sequence).